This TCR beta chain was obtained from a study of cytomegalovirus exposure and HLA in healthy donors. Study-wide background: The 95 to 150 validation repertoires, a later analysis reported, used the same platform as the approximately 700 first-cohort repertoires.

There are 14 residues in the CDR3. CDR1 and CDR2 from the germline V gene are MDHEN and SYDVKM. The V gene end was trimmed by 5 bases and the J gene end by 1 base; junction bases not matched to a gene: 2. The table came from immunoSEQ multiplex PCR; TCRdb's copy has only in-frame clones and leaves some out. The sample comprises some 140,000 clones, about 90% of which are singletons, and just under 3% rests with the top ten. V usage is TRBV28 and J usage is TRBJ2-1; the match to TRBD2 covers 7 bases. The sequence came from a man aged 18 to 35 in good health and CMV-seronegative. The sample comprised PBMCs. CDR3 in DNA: TGTGCCAGCAGTCTAGCGGCTTCCTACAATGAGCAGTTCTTC. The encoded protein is CASSLAASYNEQFF.